The sequence of this T cell receptor (beta chain) was determined in a study of cytomegalovirus exposure and HLA in healthy donors. Whole-study results and caveats: Within the data, a cluster of highly shared sequence variants was likely a sequencing artifact. By a later analysis, the bulk of CMV-associated TCR beta chains appeared HLA-restricted. Rare TCR sequences predominated, though certain public TCRs were found in many donors.

60 Vbeta and 13 Jbeta primers were used in PCR. Sequencing used immunoSEQ multiplex PCR; TCRdb keeps in-frame clones, though not all of them. The sample table sets out 150,000 to 200,000 clones. In the case of this clone: Its cognate antigen is unknown.

The sequence derives from a young man in good health and CMV-seronegative. The sequencing input was PBMCs.

Here the CDR3 DNA reads TGTGCCAGCAGGTTGGGCAGCACAGATACGCAGTATTTT. Its protein product is CASRLGSTDTQYF. The chain uses TRBV4-2 and TRBJ2-3; D is undetermined. Germline V gene lookup returns CDR1 LGHNA and CDR2 YNFKEQ. Trimming stripped 6 bases from V and 0 bases from J, with 7 bases between. The CDR3 is made up of 13 amino acids.